The clone carrying this TCR beta chain was seen more than once but under ten times. What it binds is unknown. One entry per CDR3 protein results from TCRdb running MiXCR on the RACE reads. The repertoire holds about 140,000 distinct CDR3 sequences, about 12% seen once, with about 1.4% in the top ten. Regarding time point: patch test 2, 6 weeks after DPC sensitization. Sample treatment: therapeutic diphenylcyclopropenone sensitization with weekly scalp DPC. The data derive from a study of human T cells and chemical hapten exposure. Study details: Donors were sensitized with 2% DPC on the upper inner arm. Per-sample TCR yields varied mainly from small pooled library volume differences.

General observations from the study: With regard to DPC sensitization, TCRs above 1 in 1000 frequency did not change. As patch test score rose, PT1 expanded TCR counts tended to rise as well.

The germline V gene has CDR1 SGHRS and CDR2 YFSETQ. The CDR3 runs 12 residues. V was trimmed by 1 base and J by 5 bases, leaving 6 bases between them. The starting material was whole blood, obtained in connection with sensitization to the hapten diphenylcyclopropenone (DPC). The rearrangement links TRBV5-1 to TRBJ2-5; D is uncertain. The TCR was taken from a woman aged 45-59 years with alopecia areata. Some clones in this sample may be carry-over from other donors' samples. The CDR3 DNA follows: TGCGCCAGCAGCTTGCCGGAGGAGACCCAGTACTTC. Its translation is CASSLPEETQYF.